This T cell receptor beta chain was retrieved from a study of cytomegalovirus exposure and HLA in healthy donors (dated by TCRdb to the late 2010s). With regard to the full study: According to an earlier analysis of several hundred of the donors, roughly 180 million T cells yielded 95 million to 140 million unique TCR beta sequences and about 280 Gb of sequence data. A later genetic analysis used genome-wide SNP genotypes for about three fifths of the roughly 700 donors, treating that subset as a discovery cohort. HLA typing covered class I and class II loci at four-digit resolution. Of the 398 genotyped donors, 75% to 85% were placed in the genetic ancestry cluster associated with self-reported Caucasian donors. The study used immunosequencing to profile the T cell repertoires of around 600 subjects and linked those repertoires to cytomegalovirus serostatus. Because of strong linkage in the cohort, 4 to 6 DR-DQ haplotypes were treated as single units for association and clustering. High-throughput TCR immunosequencing, statistical association of individual TCRs with disease status, and machine learning were combined to predict cytomegalovirus infection status. Roughly 300 gigabases of sequencing data and around 80 million unique TCR sequences made up an early release that covered under 750 HLA-typed donors. The study was designed to test whether signatures of past pathogen exposure could be identified by cataloging public T cell receptors. Typing coverage varied by locus: about 620-640 donors for A, B, C, DRB1 and DQB1; 500 to 550 for DQA1; around 610 for DPA1; 400 to 480 for DPB1. Donor age, sex, ethnicity and CMV serostatus were compiled alongside the repertoire data. Along with the approximately 600-subject first cohort, a separate validation cohort of over 90 different subjects was used. Rather than using new phenotypic data, the later analysis identified candidate immune exposures from TCR beta sequences and from how often those sequences occurred across donors. Every repertoire in the discovery cohort had been generated on one and the same sequencing platform. Among some 400 genotyped donors of the cohort, an average of roughly 240,000 unique TCR beta nucleotide sequences were sequenced per donor, roughly a sixth of them non-productive. A later analysis re-analyzed previously published TCR beta repertoires from roughly 630 donors and added high-resolution HLA genotyping to study TCR occurrence patterns. An earlier analysis of approximately 630 of the donors applied high-throughput TCR beta sequencing to assess whether each TCR beta V gene segment acted as functional or pseudogenic.

CDR1 and CDR2 are drawn from the germline V gene: MNHNS, SASEGT. Deletion took 8 bases off V and 1 base off J, with a span of 18 bases between the germline ends. Counted from cysteine to phenylalanine, this CDR3 has 15 amino acids. Kept here is only the CDR3 DNA, which spans 45 bases and is read in frame from base 1. Library preparation was by the immunoSEQ multiplex PCR assay. For the multiplex PCR, a mixture combining 60 forward primers for TCR Vbeta segments and 13 reverse primers for TCR Jbeta segments was used. The CDR3 region of rearranged TCR beta genes was amplified from genomic DNA with a multiplex PCR assay. Amplified TCR beta libraries were sequenced as 87-base-pair reads on the Illumina HiSeq System. Regarding the original processing steps: Across the 500 to 850 repertoires, a later analysis counted 75 million to 90 million unique TCR beta chains, some 11 million of which were shared by at least two donors. Raw reads were error-corrected and collapsed into unique sequences by a nearest-neighbor algorithm in which closely related sequences were merged to remove PCR and sequencing errors. To assign V, D and J gene segments, CDR3 sequences were aligned to IMGT reference sequences. Each retained sequence needed at least a six-nucleotide match to both a V gene segment and a J gene segment. A rearrangement counted as productive if the CDR3 had no stop codons and remained in frame with V and J, and every other rearrangement counted as non-productive. CDR3 was defined by IMGT convention, running from the second conserved V-encoded cysteine to the conserved J-encoded phenylalanine. In an earlier analysis of around 540 of the donors, sequences lacking an unambiguous match to a single V gene segment were excluded. In an earlier analysis of 587 of the donors, V segments were called functional above 56.7% productive rearrangements and were called segregating when the between-donor standard deviation exceeded 5%. A statistical classification framework was developed to diagnose cytomegalovirus status using the catalog of TCR beta chain sequences. A later analysis assigned V and J genes by comparing TCR nucleotide sequences with IMGT/GENE-DB human TR gene sequences. The TCRdist pipeline was used in a later analysis to assign CDR3 sequences and most-parsimonious VDJ recombination scenarios. A later analysis defined each TCR beta chain by its CDR3 amino acid sequence plus V-gene family, and excluded reads lacking a unique V-gene family. In a later analysis, 500 to 650 highly shared, low-generation-probability nucleotide sequences were removed to address suspected cross-contamination and a sequencing artifact. In a later analysis, a clonal expansion index for each public chain was calculated from normalized within-repertoire ranks of inferred template counts. In a later analysis, generation probabilities were computed using a VDJ recombination model fitted to out-of-frame rearrangements, and the results were checked against IGoR. In a later analysis, TCR-TCR, TCR-HLA and TCR-CMV co-occurrence was scored with hypergeometric tests, and a repertoire-size bias correction was applied to TCR pairs. In a later analysis, false discovery rates were estimated by permuting HLA or CMV assignments 20 times. In a later analysis, co-occurring TCRs were grouped using DBSCAN, with TCRdist sequence similarity added in when clustering inside HLA-allele-positive subsets. Repertoires with fewer than 30,000 or more than 120,000 public chains were left out of co-occurrence clustering, as were several repertoires with anomalous nucleotide sharing. TCRdb retrieved this table from immuneACCESS and kept in-frame rearrangements only. Not all clones are present; in checked studies, unresolved V genes account for under half, and no reason is known for the remainder. From that table come the V and J calls and clone size; the DNA was used to work out D and trimming. Counted in this sample were roughly 120,000 clones; around 72% of them appeared once. The ten biggest clones cover just over 8% of the sample.

The cohort consisted of 670 or so healthy bone marrow donors. Cohort members were all nominally healthy when sampled, although unrecorded immune exposures were likely present. The donor tested CMV seropositive and was one of the 289 seropositive cohort members. A peripheral blood sample was provided by each donor, and peripheral blood mononuclear cells were used for TCR beta sequencing. Genomic DNA was extracted from the blood cell samples with the Qiagen DNeasy Blood Extraction Kit. The count of this clone is one. It has no known antigen specificity. Base quality data are lacking; no much larger clone is found one base away. Broader findings and caveats from the paper: For the cohort, immune exposure information was limited to CMV serostatus. Because counts were too low, around 17 rarely observed V segments, including chromosome 9 orphons, were left out of the earlier analysis of 587 of the donors. The study listed around 160 TCR beta chains as associated with cytomegalovirus. Presence/absence analyses assumed roughly uniform sequencing depth across donors, an assumption that may not hold. This cohort had only TCR beta chains sequenced, and the lack of alpha or paired-chain data limited which features could be detected. Across donors, most TCR sequences were observed very rarely, whereas some public TCRs were present in many individuals. In a later genetic analysis, fewer N-insertions in productive TCRs were reported among donors in an Asian-associated ancestry cluster than the roughly 700-donor mean. A few of the identified cytomegalovirus-associated TCR beta chains were confirmed in vitro to be specific for cytomegalovirus antigens. In a later analysis, TCR association rates were found to vary across HLA loci, with the most associated TCRs seen for DRB1 alleles and the fewest for HLA-C alleles. In a later analysis, some 17,000 TCR beta sequences were associated with specific HLA alleles at a false discovery rate of 0.05. Linkage disequilibrium might explain the correlated functional status among segregating V segments, but an unknown experimental factor could not be ruled out. Most CMV-associated TCR beta chains appeared to be HLA-restricted in a later analysis, and the HLA associations seemed to be driven largely by CMV exposure. The 87-base-pair reads could not distinguish some IMGT-functional V segments, including TRBV6-2 and TRBV6-3, so those segments were excluded. A cluster of highly shared sequence variants was judged likely to represent a technical artifact of the sequencing pipeline. The authors suggested that the approach could potentially be generalized to other disease states and immunological phenotypes. The classifier was reported to diagnose cytomegalovirus status with high specificity and sensitivity in both the original cohort and the validation cohort. In a later genetic analysis, a missense DCLRE1C variant was associated with V-gene and J-gene trimming of TCR beta chains, and the association was replicated in an independent cohort. An earlier analysis of approximately 530 of the donors showed that most TCR beta V segments appeared in productive rearrangements either about 87% or about 30% of the time, which broadly matched IMGT annotations. Because HLA typing was unavailable for some donors at each locus, only the typed subset was used in association tests. A further reported finding was that TCR beta sequences accurately predicted the HLA-A and HLA-B alleles for most subjects in the first cohort. When HLA alleles, especially DR and DQ, strongly co-occurred, attributing TCR associations to individual alleles was difficult. In a later analysis, several top co-occurrence clusters were reported to appear linked to parvovirus B19, influenza, CMV and Epstein-Barr virus. In a later analysis, HLA-associated TCR beta chains showed more clonal expansion and lower generation probabilities than non-associated chains that were equally common.

What was sequenced was PBMCs. The rearrangement joined TRBV6-1 to TRBJ2-7; the D gene cannot be named for sure. This clonotype was obtained from a woman in her 40s in good health and CMV-seropositive. At the DNA level, the sequence is TGTGCCAGCCGTATCCAGAACCAGGCATCCTACGAGCAGTACTTC. This codes for CASRIQNQASYEQYF.